The entry below gives a single T cell receptor beta chain sequence along with its context. What it binds is not known. The sample is drawn from a study of T cell responses to AZD1222 COVID-19 vaccine. Turning to the study itself: Timing groups of about 4 and about 12 weeks for second doses were pooled.

Trimming removed 0 bases from V and 1 base from J, with 5 bases in between. The CDR3 is made up of 13 amino acids. Germline CDR1 and CDR2: GTSNPN and SVGIG (reference sequence). Only in-frame clones appear in the TCRdb table, and some are missing; sequencing was by immunoSEQ multiplex PCR. The table includes tens of thousands of clones, 80% to 90% detected once. Overall study findings and caveats: Targets within unmutated variant regions were reportedly found for nearly half of spike-specific TCRs. Most donors were white British and more were female, and clonal diversity was possibly underestimated.

The gene calls are TRBV30 and TRBJ2-3, with unresolved D. This TCR was recovered from an adult in good health. Material: peripheral blood, obtained on day 0 of AZD1222 vaccination. CDR3 loop: CAWSVKGTDTQYF. The CDR3 DNA sequence: TGTGCCTGGAGTGTAAAGGGCACAGATACGCAGTATTTT.